This TCR beta chain was identified in a study of T cell repertoires in ileal Crohn's disease. Study background: Surgery for a complication: stricturing in around 60%, penetrating in roughly 40%.

Study observations and caveats: Compared with non-smokers, active smokers at surgery showed more clonal expansions. Mucosal expansions were suggested to be mainly CD8 T cells. Endoscopic recurrence occurred in every patient whose clonality exceeded 26.8%.

Profiled with immunoSEQ multiplex PCR; TCRdb holds only in-frame clones, not every one. The table lists approximately 2,000 clones, 81% of them singletons, with 8.8% in the top ten. In the case of this clone: The antigen remains undetermined.

The CDR3 covers 14 residues. Germline CDR1 and CDR2: SGHNT and YENEEA. With 1 base removed from V and 10 bases from J, the gap between germline ends came to 11 bases. The chain combines TRBV11-3 with TRBJ1-6; the D gene is possibly TRBD1 (5 bases). The sample comprised ileal tissue. The source of this sequence is an adult with Crohn's disease. The CDR3 DNA reads as TGTGCCAGCAGCTTAGCAGGGTTGGACTCACCCCTCCACTTT. Amino acid sequence: CASSLAGLDSPLHF.